These 21 T cell receptor beta chains were all obtained from the same sample, sequenced in a study of PD-L1 blockade in urothelial cancer. Data came from immunoSEQ multiplex PCR; TCRdb stores just in-frame clones and leaves some out. The sample lists 75,000 to 90,000 clones, 82% occurring once. Sequences were derived from PBMCs, sampled around atezolizumab (anti-PD-L1) treatment. These receptors were collected from a man in his 70s with urothelial cancer.

The CDR3 sequence: CASSFPQGSTGNTIYF. The CDR3 nucleotides read TGTGCCAGCAGTTTCCCACAGGGGTCAACTGGAAACACCATATATTTT. V gene TRBV28 combines with J gene TRBJ1-3; the match to TRBD1 covers 7 bases. Germline V CDR1 and CDR2: MDHEN, SYDVKM. This CDR3 contains 16 residues. Unmatched junction bases numbered 7, after V lost 3 bases and J lost 2 bases.

This clone has a single count. The chain carries TRBV5-1 and TRBJ2-7; 8 nucleotides align to TRBD2. The CDR3 is 13 residues long. Germline CDR1 SGHRS, CDR2 YFSETQ. The V gene end was trimmed by 5 bases and the J gene end by 5 bases; junction bases not matched to a gene: 6. The CDR3 DNA reads TGCGCCAGCAGAGTCGGGGGGGAAAACGAGCAGTACTTC. This translates into CASRVGGENEQYF.

The chain is built from TRBV4-2 and TRBJ2-7; 9 bases agree with TRBD1. Trimming cost V 5 bases and J 3 bases; bases outside gene matches: 5. The CDR3 sequence is 14 residues long. Germline V CDR1 and CDR2: LGHNA, YNFKEQ. The CDR3 sequence is CASSLDRGFYEQYF. As DNA, the CDR3 is TGTGCCAGCAGCTTGGACAGGGGATTCTACGAGCAGTACTTC.

This clone appeared a single time. CDR3 sequence reads: CASSEGGLNYGYTF. CDR3 bases: TGTGCCAGCAGTGAAGGCGGACTTAACTATGGCTACACCTTC. This sequence joins TRBV2 and TRBJ1-2; D not certain. The CDR3 runs 14 residues. Germline V gene sequence: CDR1 SNHLY, CDR2 FYNNEI. The germline V and J ends were trimmed by 1 base and 1 base, with 7 bases remaining between them.

The chain links TRBV5-6 to TRBJ2-1, with 7 bases lining up with TRBD1. The CDR3 loop spans 14 amino acids. Germline lookup yields CDR1 SGHDT and CDR2 YYEEEE. The V segment lost 4 bases and the J segment 3 bases; nucleotides outside the gene matches: 4. Here the CDR3 DNA reads TGTGCCAGCAGCCCCCGGGACAGCTACAATGAGCAGTTCTTC. This gives the protein CASSPRDSYNEQFF. Full variable domain (missing parts from reference TRBV5-6 and TRBJ2-1): DAGVTQSPTHLIKTRGQQVTLRCSPKSGHDTVSWYQQALGQGPQFIFQYYEEEERQRGNFPDRFSGHQFPNYSSELNVNALLLGDSALYLCASSPRDSYNEQFFGPGTRLTVL.

CDR3 sequence (DNA): TGTGCCAGCAGCTTAATGGCTAGGACCTACGAGCAGTACTTC. Its protein product is CASSLMARTYEQYF. V gene TRBV7-2 combines with J gene TRBJ2-7; D remains unclear. Trimming stripped 2 bases from V and 2 bases from J, with 10 bases between. Germline CDR1 and CDR2: SGHTA and FQGNSA. The CDR3 is made up of 14 amino acids.

The rearrangement links TRBV5-4 to TRBJ2-5; 10 bases map to TRBD2. The V gene's germline CDR1 is SGHNT and CDR2 YYREEE (reference sequence). This CDR3 is 15 amino acids long. Trimming at V came to 1 base and at J to 5 bases, leaving 5 bases not matched to a gene. The CDR3 loop is CASSLSLAGAETQYF. Here the CDR3 DNA reads TGTGCCAGCAGCTTGAGCCTAGCGGGGGCCGAGACCCAGTACTTC.

The gene calls are TRBV9 and TRBJ2-7, with TRBD2 matching over 7 bases. Germline V gene lookup returns CDR1 SGDLS and CDR2 YYNGEE. The J segment lost 5 bases and the V segment lost 0 bases, leaving 5 bases of the junction unmatched. The CDR3 has 14 residues. The chain's CDR3 is CASSVEVGRDEQYF. DNA of the CDR3: TGTGCCAGCAGCGTAGAGGTAGGGAGGGACGAGCAGTACTTC.

V and J are TRBV10-3 and TRBJ1-2; possibly TRBD1 for D (5 bases). The CDR3 runs to 13 residues. Germline CDR1 and CDR2: ENHRY and SYGVKD. Between the trimmed V and J ends, which lost 6 bases and 4 bases, there was a span of 12 bases. Here the CDR3 reads CAIRQDNLYGYTF. CDR3 sequence (DNA): TGTGCCATCAGGCAGGACAATCTCTATGGCTACACCTTC.

This chain connects TRBV4-1 to TRBJ2-2; 7 bases are shared with TRBD2. CDR1 and CDR2 from the germline V gene are MGHRA and YSYEKL. V lost 0 bases and J lost 2; bases outside the gene matches: 6. The CDR3 spans 17 residues. CDR3 in amino acids: CASSQEAAGANTGELFF. CDR3 nucleotides: TGCGCCAGCAGCCAAGAGGCGGCGGGAGCTAACACCGGGGAGCTGTTTTTT.

This clone was seen once. The chain recombines TRBV5-1 with TRBJ2-3; D is undetermined. V was clipped by 4 bases and J by 3 bases, with 12 bases between them. The CDR3 has 14 residues. Germline V gene lookup returns CDR1 SGHRS and CDR2 YFSETQ. CDR3 coding DNA: TGCGCCAGCAGCAGGAGAGCCGGTACAGATACGCAGTATTTT. Translated: CASSRRAGTDTQYF. Full variable domain (rest looked up from reference TRBV5-1 and TRBJ2-3): KAGVTQTPRYLIKTRGQQVTLSCSPISGHRSVSWYQQTPGQGLQFLFEYFSETQRNKGNFPGRFSGRQFSNSRSEMNVSTLELGDSALYLCASSRRAGTDTQYFGPGTRLTVL.

The rearrangement links TRBV16 to TRBJ2-3; D is perhaps TRBD2 (5 bases). Trimming removed 5 bases at V and 4 bases at J, with 16 bases between. This CDR3 spans 15 amino acids. Germline values: CDR1 KGHSY, CDR2 FQNENV. The CDR3 loop reads CASSYTSGEADTQYF. CDR3 sequence (DNA): TGTGCCAGCAGCTACACTAGTGGTGAGGCAGATACGCAGTATTTT.

The CDR3 nucleotides are TGTGCCAGCAGCTTGAGGACAGGAAGCTTTTCGACGCAGTATTTT. Translating gives CASSLRTGSFSTQYF. This chain uses TRBV5-8 with TRBJ2-3; 7 nucleotides align to TRBD1. The CDR3 length is 15 residues. Germline-derived CDR1 and CDR2 are SGHTS and YDEGEE. The V gene end was trimmed by 1 base and the J gene end by 9 bases; junction bases not matched to a gene: 11.

This clone was observed once. The V gene is TRBV2, the J gene TRBJ2-1; 9 bases fit TRBD2. Germline V gene lookup returns CDR1 SNHLY and CDR2 FYNNEI. Trimming cost V 8 bases and J 7 bases; bases outside gene matches: 6. The CDR3 sequence is 13 residues long. The CDR3 DNA follows: TGTGCCAGCTTGGGGGCGGGGGGGAATGAGCAGTTCTTC. It codes for CASLGAGGNEQFF.

The V gene is TRBV29-1, the J gene TRBJ2-2; possible D gene TRBD2, 6 bases. This CDR3 region has 14 residues. The ends were cut back, 5 bases at V and 2 bases at J, with 12 bases in the middle. The V gene's germline CDR1 is SQVTM and CDR2 ANQGSEA. The CDR3 spells CSVSPGLNTGELFF. CDR3 coding DNA: TGCAGCGTTTCCCCGGGACTCAACACCGGGGAGCTGTTTTTT.

The chain recombines TRBV6-5 with TRBJ1-2; D is unclear. The CDR3 runs to 12 residues. From germline, CDR1 is MNHEY and CDR2 SVGAGI. V shed 3 bases and J shed 6 bases, with 8 bases lying between them. CDR3 in DNA: TGTGCCAGCAGTTATTACGGTGATGGCTACACCTTC. Its translation is CASSYYGDGYTF.

The chain links TRBV5-4 to TRBJ1-5; maybe TRBD1 (6 bases). Trimming took off 0 bases at V and 6 bases at J, with 13 bases between the two ends. This CDR3 has 15 amino acids. Germline CDR1 is SGHNT and CDR2 is YYREEE (reference sequence). The CDR3 here is CASSLGRGAGQPQHF. Written as DNA, the CDR3 is TGTGCCAGCAGCTTGGGTCGGGGGGCAGGTCAGCCCCAGCATTTT.

The chain joins TRBV11-3 to TRBJ2-5; D is perhaps TRBD2 (6 bases). CDR1 SGHNT and CDR2 YENEEA come from the germline V gene. The CDR3 runs 15 residues. V was clipped by 1 base and J by 5 bases, with 14 bases between them. CDR3 in DNA: TGTGCCAGCAGCTTAGGGGTCGGAGGGTATGAGACCCAGTACTTC. Translation gives CASSLGVGGYETQYF.

Concerning this clone: The junction and the germline gene differ at one end; a read error may be behind it. CDR3 sequence (DNA): TGTGCCAGCTCACCGGAGTCGGGACACGGCAACTTC. It yields the protein CASSPESGHGNF. The rearrangement uses TRBV18 and TRBJ1-2; D possibly corresponds to TRBD1 (6 bases). This CDR3 comprises 12 residues. Germline lookup yields CDR1 KGHSH and CDR2 LQKENI.

This chain connects TRBV2 to TRBJ1-1; 9 bases match TRBD1. The CDR3 length is 14 residues. Germline CDR1 is SNHLY and CDR2 is FYNNEI. Trimming took 5 bases from V and 5 from J; bases not matched to a gene: 6. This CDR3 is CASSLQGAVTEAFF. CDR3 DNA sequence: TGTGCCAGCAGTTTACAGGGGGCGGTGACTGAAGCTTTCTTT.

The chain joins TRBV7-6 to TRBJ2-5; D ambiguous. The J call is in doubt because the DNA end fits TRBJ2-7 better. The germline CDR1 and CDR2 sequences are SGHVS and FNYEAQ. CDR3 size: 13 residues. The CDR3 DNA is TGTGCCAGCAGCTTAGGTGACTCCTACGAGCAGTACTTC. It is translated as CASSLGDSYEQYF.